This T cell receptor (beta chain) was obtained from a study of T cell repertoires in cytomegalovirus infection (dated by TCRdb to between 2017 and 2020). Regarding the complete study: Alongside well-studied HLA-B-restricted epitopes, the peptide stimulations were aimed at recently identified HLA-C-restricted CMV epitopes, whose presentation resists viral immunomodulation. Donor HLA type was relevant to the analysis, as public TCR beta signatures indicated carriage of CMV infection together with the matching HLA type. General study outcomes and caveats: In both this cohort and an independent roughly 400-donor cohort, the cumulative frequency of public TCR beta family members distinguished carriers of CMV infection plus the relevant HLA type. In the ex vivo response, HLA-C-restricted CMV-specific TCR beta clonotypes were dominant, and in two of eight donors the single most frequent clonotype came from this HLA-C-restricted group.

V is trimmed back by 4 bases and J by 0 bases, and the junction contains 13 bases that no gene match accounts for. The CDR3 covers 18 residues, taking in both the cysteine and the phenylalanine. The CDR3 DNA has 54 bases and is translated from base 1. Per the germline V gene (reference sequence), SEHNR is the CDR1 and FQNEAQ is the CDR2. Sequencing took place on an Illumina HiSeq 1500. The public reads were quality trimmed at Q25 with fastp and then assembled into clones with MiXCR by TCRdb, keeping productive beta chains. CDR3 protein sequences are deduplicated, and each keeps its most common genes and DNA. This sample holds roughly 920,000 distinct CDR3 sequences; roughly a third were observed only once. The top ten hold 13% of the sample. This clonotype was seen only a few times. What this receptor recognizes is not known. No base quality values were provided; no much bigger clone lies one nucleotide off.

This sample's treatment or condition label indicates: in vitro stimulation with specific CMV peptide epitopes to enrich CMV-specific T cells. Source: cultured CD8+ T cells from PBMCs, taken from culture after CMV antigen stimulation. The rearranged segments are TRBV7-9 and TRBJ2-5, with TRBD1 matching 8 junction bases. This TCR was sampled from a human donor in good health (CMV status not recorded). Some clones in this sample may be carry-over from other donors' samples. The CDR3 protein: CASSSHSRQGWYQETQYF. In nucleotides, the sequence is TGTGCCAGCAGCTCACATTCTAGACAGGGGTGGTACCAAGAGACCCAGTACTTC.